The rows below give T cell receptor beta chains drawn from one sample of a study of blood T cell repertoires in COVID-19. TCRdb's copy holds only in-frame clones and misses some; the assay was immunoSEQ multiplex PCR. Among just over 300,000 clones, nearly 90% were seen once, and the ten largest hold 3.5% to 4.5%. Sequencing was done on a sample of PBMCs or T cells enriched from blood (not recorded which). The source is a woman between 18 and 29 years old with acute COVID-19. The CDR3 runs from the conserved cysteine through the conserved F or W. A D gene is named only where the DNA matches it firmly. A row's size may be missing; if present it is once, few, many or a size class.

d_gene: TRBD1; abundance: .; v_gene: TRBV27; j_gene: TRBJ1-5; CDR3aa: CASSRTPGQGNQPQHF; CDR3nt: TGTGCCAGCAGTCGAACACCAGGACAGGGTAATCAGCCCCAGCATTTT
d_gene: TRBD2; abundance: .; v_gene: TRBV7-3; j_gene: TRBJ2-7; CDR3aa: CASSLIMREQEDEQYF; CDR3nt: TGTGCCAGCAGCTTAATCATGCGGGAGCAGGAGGACGAGCAGTACTTC
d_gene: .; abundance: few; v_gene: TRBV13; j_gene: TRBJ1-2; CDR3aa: CASREGGDYGYTF; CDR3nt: TGTGCCAGCAGGGAAGGAGGGGACTATGGCTACACCTTC
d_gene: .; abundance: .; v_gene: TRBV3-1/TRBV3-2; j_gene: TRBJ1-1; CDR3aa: CASSQGQNTEAFF; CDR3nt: TGTGCCAGCAGCCAAGGGCAGAACACTGAAGCTTTCTTT
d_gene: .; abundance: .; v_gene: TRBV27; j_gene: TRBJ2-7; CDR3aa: CASSLSTGSSYEQYF; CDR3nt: TGTGCCAGCAGTTTAAGTACCGGGAGCTCCTACGAGCAGTACTTC
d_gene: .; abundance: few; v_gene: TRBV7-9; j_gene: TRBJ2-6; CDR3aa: CASSFARGSGANVLTF; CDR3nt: TGTGCCAGCAGCTTTGCCCGGGGGTCCGGGGCCAACGTCCTGACTTTC
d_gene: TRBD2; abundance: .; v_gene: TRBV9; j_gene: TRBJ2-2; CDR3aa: CASDKAGVGTGELFF; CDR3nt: TGTGCCAGCGACAAAGCGGGAGTAGGCACCGGGGAGCTGTTTTTT
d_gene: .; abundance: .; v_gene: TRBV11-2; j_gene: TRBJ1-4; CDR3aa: CASTFLDDQNEKLFF; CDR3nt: TGTGCCAGCACCTTTCTAGATGACCAAAATGAAAAACTGTTTTTT
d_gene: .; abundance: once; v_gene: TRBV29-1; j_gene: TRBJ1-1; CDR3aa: CSAGGSGNTEAFF; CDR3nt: TGCAGCGCAGGAGGATCAGGGAACACTGAAGCTTTCTTT
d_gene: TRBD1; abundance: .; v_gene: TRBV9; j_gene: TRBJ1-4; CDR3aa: CASSPRTGDGYEKLFF; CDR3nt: TGTGCCAGCAGCCCACGGACAGGGGATGGGTATGAAAAACTGTTTTTT
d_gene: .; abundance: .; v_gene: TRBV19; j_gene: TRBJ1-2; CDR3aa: CASSTPLREKTYGYTF; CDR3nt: TGTGCCAGTAGTACCCCCTTACGGGAGAAGACCTATGGCTACACCTTC
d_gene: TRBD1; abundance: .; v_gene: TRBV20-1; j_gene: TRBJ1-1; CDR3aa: CSAYRGTEAFF; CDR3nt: TGCAGTGCTTACAGGGGTACTGAAGCTTTCTTT
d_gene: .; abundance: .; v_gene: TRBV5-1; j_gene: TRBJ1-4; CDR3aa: CASSFTVATNEKLFF; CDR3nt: TGCGCCAGCAGCTTCACGGTCGCAACTAATGAAAAACTGTTTTTT
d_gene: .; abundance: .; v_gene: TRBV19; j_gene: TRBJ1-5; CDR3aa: CASSPWGGNQPQHF; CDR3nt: TGTGCCAGTAGTCCCTGGGGCGGCAATCAGCCCCAGCATTTT
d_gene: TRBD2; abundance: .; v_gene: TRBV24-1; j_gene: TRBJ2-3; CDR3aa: CATSALPRGGSTDTQYF; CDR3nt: TGTGCCACCAGTGCCCTGCCGCGGGGCGGGAGTACAGATACGCAGTATTTT
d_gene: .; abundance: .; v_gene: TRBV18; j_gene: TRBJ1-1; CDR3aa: CASSPDRQTEAFF; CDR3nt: TGTGCCAGCTCACCAGACAGGCAGACTGAAGCTTTCTTT
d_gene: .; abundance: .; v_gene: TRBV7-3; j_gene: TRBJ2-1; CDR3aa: CASSLEGGGKEQFF; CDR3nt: TGTGCCAGCAGCTTAGAAGGAGGGGGCAAGGAGCAGTTCTTC
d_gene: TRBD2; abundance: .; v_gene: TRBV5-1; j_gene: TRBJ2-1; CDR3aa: CASSLYSGVNEQFF; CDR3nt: TGCGCCAGCAGCTTGTACAGCGGGGTCAATGAGCAGTTCTTC
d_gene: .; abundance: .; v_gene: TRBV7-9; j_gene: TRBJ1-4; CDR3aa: CASSPGRGREKLFF; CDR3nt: TGTGCCAGCAGCCCTGGCAGGGGACGGGAAAAACTGTTTTTT
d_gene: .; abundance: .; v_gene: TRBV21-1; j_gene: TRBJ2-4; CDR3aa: CASSKQGRSAKNIQYF; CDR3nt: TGTGCCAGCAGCAAACAGGGCAGGTCAGCCAAAAACATTCAGTACTTC
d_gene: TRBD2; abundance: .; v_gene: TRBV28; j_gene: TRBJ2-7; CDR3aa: CASSGGLAGYEQYF; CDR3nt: TGTGCCAGCAGCGGAGGGCTAGCGGGATACGAGCAGTACTTC
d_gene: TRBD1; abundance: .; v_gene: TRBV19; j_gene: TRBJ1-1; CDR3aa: CASSLDRDSNTEAFF; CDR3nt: TGTGCCAGTAGTCTTGACAGGGACTCGAACACTGAAGCTTTCTTT
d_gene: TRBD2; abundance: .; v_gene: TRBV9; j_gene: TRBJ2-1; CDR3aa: CASSARAKTSGRINEQFF; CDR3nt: TGTGCCAGCAGCGCCCGAGCTAAAACTAGCGGGAGGATCAATGAGCAGTTCTTC
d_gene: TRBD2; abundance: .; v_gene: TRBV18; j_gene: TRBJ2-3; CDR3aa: CASSPGLAGDTQYF; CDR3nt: TGTGCCAGCTCACCGGGACTAGCAGGGGATACGCAGTATTTT
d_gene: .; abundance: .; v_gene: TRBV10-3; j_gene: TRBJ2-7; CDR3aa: CAISGGEDEQYF; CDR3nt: TGTGCCATCAGTGGCGGGGAGGACGAGCAGTACTTC
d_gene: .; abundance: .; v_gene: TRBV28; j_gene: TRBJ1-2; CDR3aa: CASNWGGDGYTF; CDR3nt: TGTGCCAGCAACTGGGGGGGGGATGGCTACACCTTC
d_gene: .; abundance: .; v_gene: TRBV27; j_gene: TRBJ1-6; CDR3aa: CASSLRGGYVNSPLHF; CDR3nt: TGTGCCAGCAGTCTCCGGGGAGGGTACGTAAATTCACCCCTCCACTTT
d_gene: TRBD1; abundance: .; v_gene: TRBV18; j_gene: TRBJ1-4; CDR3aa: CASSPGDRINEKLFF; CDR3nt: TGTGCCAGCTCCCCAGGGGACAGGATTAATGAAAAACTGTTTTTT
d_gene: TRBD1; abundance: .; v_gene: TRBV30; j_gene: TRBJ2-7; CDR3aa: CAWSRDSHSYEQYF; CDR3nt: TGTGCCTGGAGTCGGGACAGCCACTCCTACGAGCAGTACTTC
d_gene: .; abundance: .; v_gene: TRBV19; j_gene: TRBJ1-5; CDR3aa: CASSTGVHQPQHF; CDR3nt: TGTGCCAGTAGTACCGGGGTTCATCAGCCCCAGCATTTT
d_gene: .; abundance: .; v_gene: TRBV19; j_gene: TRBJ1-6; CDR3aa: CASTGGQQNSPLHF; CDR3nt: TGTGCCAGTACAGGTGGGCAGCAAAATTCACCCCTCCACTTT
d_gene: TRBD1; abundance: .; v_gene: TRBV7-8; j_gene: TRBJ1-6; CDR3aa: CASSPQGVTYNSPLHF; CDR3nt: TGTGCCAGCAGCCCCCAGGGGGTCACCTATAATTCACCCCTCCACTTT
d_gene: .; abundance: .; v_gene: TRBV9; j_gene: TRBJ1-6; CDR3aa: CASSAPRGPNSPLHF; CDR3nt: TGTGCCAGCAGCGCCCCAAGGGGTCCGAATTCACCCCTCCACTTT
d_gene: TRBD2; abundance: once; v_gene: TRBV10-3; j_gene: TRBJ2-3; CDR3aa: CAISEGVAGVPDTQYF; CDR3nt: TGTGCCATCAGTGAGGGGGTTGCGGGAGTCCCAGATACGCAGTATTTT
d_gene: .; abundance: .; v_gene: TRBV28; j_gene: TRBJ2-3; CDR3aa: CASSLAASRGDTQYF; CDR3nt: TGTGCCAGCAGTTTGGCGGCAAGCCGAGGTGATACGCAGTATTTT
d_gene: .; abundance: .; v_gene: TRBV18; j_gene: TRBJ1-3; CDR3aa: CASSPPNSLNSGNTIYF; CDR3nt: TGTGCCAGCTCACCACCGAACAGTCTTAACTCTGGAAACACCATATATTTT
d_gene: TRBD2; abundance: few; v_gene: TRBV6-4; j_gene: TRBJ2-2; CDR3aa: CASSDSSGNSGELFF; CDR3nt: TGTGCCAGCAGTGACTCTAGCGGGAACAGCGGGGAGCTGTTTTTT
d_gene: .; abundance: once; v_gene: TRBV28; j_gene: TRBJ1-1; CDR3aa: CAIAGGRFRAFF; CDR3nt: TGTGCCATCGCGGGGGGCAGGTTCCGGGCTTTCTTT
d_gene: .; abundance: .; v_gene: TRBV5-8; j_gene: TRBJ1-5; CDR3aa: CASSLEGMGSNQPQHF; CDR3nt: TGTGCCAGCAGCTTGGAGGGGATGGGGAGCAATCAGCCCCAGCATTTT
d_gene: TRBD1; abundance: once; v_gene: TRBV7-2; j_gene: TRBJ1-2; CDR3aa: CASRNIWTGSNYGYTF; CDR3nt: TGTGCCAGCAGGAATATCTGGACAGGGAGTAACTATGGCTACACCTTC
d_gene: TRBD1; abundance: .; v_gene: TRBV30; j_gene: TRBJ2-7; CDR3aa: CAWKRDSTYYEQYF; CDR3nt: TGTGCCTGGAAACGGGACAGCACTTACTACGAGCAGTACTTC
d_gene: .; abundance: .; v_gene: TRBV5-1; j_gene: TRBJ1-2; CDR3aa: CASSFIGELDGYTF; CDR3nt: TGCGCCAGCAGCTTTATTGGGGAGTTGGATGGCTACACCTTC
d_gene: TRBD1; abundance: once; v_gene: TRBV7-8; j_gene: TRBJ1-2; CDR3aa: CASSLSGQGIYGYTF; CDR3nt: TGTGCCAGCAGCTTATCTGGACAGGGGATCTATGGCTACACCTTC
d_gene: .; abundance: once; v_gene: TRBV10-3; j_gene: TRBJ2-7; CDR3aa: CAISESGRAGGIYEQYF; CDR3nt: TGTGCCATCAGTGAGTCGGGTCGGGCAGGGGGGATCTACGAGCAGTACTTC
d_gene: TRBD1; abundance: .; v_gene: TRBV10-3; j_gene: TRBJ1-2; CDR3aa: CAISDSTGLDGYTF; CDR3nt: TGTGCCATCAGTGACTCGACAGGGTTAGATGGCTACACCTTC
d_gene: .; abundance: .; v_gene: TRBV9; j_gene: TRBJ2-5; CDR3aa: CASSVGGLQETQYF; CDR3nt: TGTGCCAGCAGCGTAGGCGGGCTCCAAGAGACCCAGTACTTC
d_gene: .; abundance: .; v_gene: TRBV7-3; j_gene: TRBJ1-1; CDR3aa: CASSRGADMNTEAFF; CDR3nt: TGTGCCAGCAGCAGAGGTGCGGACATGAACACTGAAGCTTTCTTT
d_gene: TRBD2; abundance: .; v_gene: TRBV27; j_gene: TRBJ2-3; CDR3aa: CASSLGASGTPDTQYF; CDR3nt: TGTGCCAGCAGTTTGGGGGCTAGCGGGACTCCAGATACGCAGTATTTT